This T cell receptor beta chain was captured in a study of blood T cell repertoires in COVID-19. Study details: COVID-19 samples from acute and convalescent phases originated in the United States, Italy and Spain.

CDR1 is LGHNA, CDR2 YSLEER, per germline. The trim removed 1 base at V and 2 bases at J, leaving 4 bases unmatched. The CDR3 is made up of 16 amino acids. TCRdb's table, derived via immunoSEQ multiplex PCR, lists solely in-frame clones and lacks some. The data show 350,000 to 400,000 clones, 75% to 90% seen once. V gene TRBV4-3 combines with J gene TRBJ2-3; TRBD2 matches 9 bases. Sample: peripheral blood. This TCR came from a woman in her fifties or sixties with COVID-19, enrolled during active disease. The CDR3 here is CASSQVSGGYTDTQYF. DNA for the CDR3: TGCGCCAGCAGCCAAGTAAGCGGGGGGTACACAGATACGCAGTATTTT.